What follows are 8 T cell receptor beta chains derived from one specimen sequenced in a study of regulatory T cells in long-lasting Graves disease. iRepertoire HTBI primers and Arm-PCR of CDR3 regions built TCR beta libraries. TCRdb analysed the multiplex PCR reads with MiXCR anew, one entry per CDR3 protein. Altogether around 400,000 distinct CDR3 sequences are present, 15% to 19% being singletons, with the ten largest covering 20% to 25%. The time point denotes: newly diagnosed GD, antithyroid drugs for less than 3 months. PBMCs provided the RNA from which the TCR library was made. This specimen consisted of peripheral blood mononuclear cells (PBMCs), obtained at new diagnosis, from a patient treated with antithyroid drugs. These receptors were taken from a female donor with Graves disease.

The gene calls are TRBV7-2 and TRBJ1-2, with 10 bases that match TRBD1. The CDR3 runs to 16 residues. CDR1 and CDR2 (germline): SGHTA, FQGNSA. V gave up 5 bases and J gave up 4 bases; unmatched junction bases: 10. CDR3 residues: CASSTRQGARGYGYTF. The CDR3 coding sequence is TGTGCCAGCAGCACGAGACAGGGGGCAAGGGGCTATGGCTACACCTTC.

This clonotype was observed many times. The chain joins TRBV3-1 to TRBJ2-7; D is unresolved. The CDR3 is 15 residues long. Deletions cut 2 bases from V and 2 bases from J, with 13 bases between. Germline loops: CDR1 LGHDT, CDR2 YNNKEL (reference sequence). The CDR3 loop reads CASSQTTRNPYEQYF. The CDR3 DNA follows: TGTGCCAGCAGCCAAACAACCCGGAACCCCTACGAGCAGTACTTC.

The chain carries TRBV28 and TRBJ1-2, with D maybe TRBD1 (5 bases). The ends were cut back, 4 bases at V and 2 bases at J, with 14 bases in the middle. CDR1 and CDR2 from the germline V gene are MDHEN and SYDVKM. The CDR3 sequence is 15 residues long. CDR3 nucleotides: TGTGCCAGCAGTTCCCAAGGGGTCGCAAACTATGGCTACACCTTC. Protein: CASSSQGVANYGYTF.

This clonotype has at least ten counts. The chain has TRBV6-5 and TRBJ1-1; D not resolved. Germline V gives CDR1 MNHEY, CDR2 SVGAGI. Trimming took off 0 bases at V and 2 bases at J, with 13 bases between the two ends. The CDR3 is 16 amino acids. The CDR3 sequence is CASSYSMQWYNTEAFF. The CDR3 DNA is TGTGCCAGCAGTTACTCGATGCAGTGGTACAACACTGAAGCTTTCTTT.

The V call is TRBV6-5, the J call TRBJ2-4; no definite D call. V gave up 4 bases and J gave up 8 bases, with 9 bases separating them. This CDR3 has 12 amino acids. Germline V gene data show CDR1 as MNHEY and CDR2 as SVGAGI. As DNA, the CDR3 is TGTGCCAGCAGTTTCAGTGGGTACATTCAGTACTTC. This sequence encodes CASSFSGYIQYF.

This clonotype came up many times. The V gene is TRBV20-1, the J gene TRBJ2-7, with D tentatively TRBD2 (5 bases). The CDR3 totals 13 residues. With 6 bases removed from V and 3 bases from J, the gap between germline ends came to 15 bases. Germline lookup yields CDR1 DFQATT and CDR2 SNEGSKA (reference sequence). The CDR3 region is CSAPKVEGYEQYF. In DNA form, the CDR3 reads TGCAGTGCCCCGAAGGTAGAGGGCTACGAGCAGTACTTC.

This clonotype was counted many times. The rearrangement links TRBV5-1 to TRBJ1-1; D ambiguous. With 4 bases removed from V and 1 base from J, the gap between germline ends came to 14 bases. CDR1 and CDR2 (germline): SGHRS, YFSETQ. This CDR3 has 15 amino acids. The CDR3 is CASSVSGFGNTEAFF. CDR3 coding DNA: TGCGCCAGCAGCGTATCGGGTTTTGGGAACACTGAAGCTTTCTTT.

This clonotype was seen at least ten times. The chain recombines TRBV28 with TRBJ2-2; 9 bases fit TRBD1. The CDR3 length is 20 residues. J lost 5 bases, V lost 8 bases, and 24 bases had no gene match. Germline assignment: CDR1 MDHEN and CDR2 SYDVKM. The CDR3 protein is CASVEIFSVLGQGGTGELFF. CDR3 in DNA: TGTGCCAGCGTAGAAATATTTTCGGTTTTGGGACAGGGAGGAACCGGGGAGCTGTTTTTT.